This T cell receptor beta chain is drawn from a study of early T cells in non-severe SARS-CoV-2 infection. About the study: Sequencing was performed on bulk RNA from unsorted whole blood, leaving chains unpaired.

Study-level results: CD4 and private specificities were missed by VDJdb matching, which favored anti-spike CD8 responses.

Unique molecular identifiers were affixed to single, distinct cDNA molecules. One entry per CDR3 protein, called by TCRdb with MiXCR from the 5' RACE reads. The repertoire consists of tens of thousands of distinct CDR3 sequences, with 10% to 12% occurring once and the leading ten covering 5% to 7%. Details on this clonotype: Antigen: not known.

This sequence originates from an adult who was a healthcare worker with PCR-confirmed SARS-CoV-2 infection or an uninfected control (not recorded which). The sequenced sample was whole blood, obtained at baseline.

The CDR3 region has the DNA TGCAGCGTTGGAGCGGCCTTCCCCGGCTACACCTTC. This encodes CSVGAAFPGYTF. The chain couples TRBV29-1 to TRBJ1-2; D remains ambiguous. Trimming cost V 4 bases and J 8 bases, with 14 bases left between them. Germline V gene sequence: CDR1 SQVTM, CDR2 ANQGSEA. The CDR3 runs to 12 residues. Variable domain in full (rest from reference TRBV29-1 and TRBJ1-2): SAVISQKPSRDICQRGTSLTIQCQVDSQVTMMFWYRQQPGQSLTLIATANQGSEATYESGFVIDKFPISRPNLTFSTLTVSNMSPEDSSIYLCSVGAAFPGYTFGSGTRLTVV.